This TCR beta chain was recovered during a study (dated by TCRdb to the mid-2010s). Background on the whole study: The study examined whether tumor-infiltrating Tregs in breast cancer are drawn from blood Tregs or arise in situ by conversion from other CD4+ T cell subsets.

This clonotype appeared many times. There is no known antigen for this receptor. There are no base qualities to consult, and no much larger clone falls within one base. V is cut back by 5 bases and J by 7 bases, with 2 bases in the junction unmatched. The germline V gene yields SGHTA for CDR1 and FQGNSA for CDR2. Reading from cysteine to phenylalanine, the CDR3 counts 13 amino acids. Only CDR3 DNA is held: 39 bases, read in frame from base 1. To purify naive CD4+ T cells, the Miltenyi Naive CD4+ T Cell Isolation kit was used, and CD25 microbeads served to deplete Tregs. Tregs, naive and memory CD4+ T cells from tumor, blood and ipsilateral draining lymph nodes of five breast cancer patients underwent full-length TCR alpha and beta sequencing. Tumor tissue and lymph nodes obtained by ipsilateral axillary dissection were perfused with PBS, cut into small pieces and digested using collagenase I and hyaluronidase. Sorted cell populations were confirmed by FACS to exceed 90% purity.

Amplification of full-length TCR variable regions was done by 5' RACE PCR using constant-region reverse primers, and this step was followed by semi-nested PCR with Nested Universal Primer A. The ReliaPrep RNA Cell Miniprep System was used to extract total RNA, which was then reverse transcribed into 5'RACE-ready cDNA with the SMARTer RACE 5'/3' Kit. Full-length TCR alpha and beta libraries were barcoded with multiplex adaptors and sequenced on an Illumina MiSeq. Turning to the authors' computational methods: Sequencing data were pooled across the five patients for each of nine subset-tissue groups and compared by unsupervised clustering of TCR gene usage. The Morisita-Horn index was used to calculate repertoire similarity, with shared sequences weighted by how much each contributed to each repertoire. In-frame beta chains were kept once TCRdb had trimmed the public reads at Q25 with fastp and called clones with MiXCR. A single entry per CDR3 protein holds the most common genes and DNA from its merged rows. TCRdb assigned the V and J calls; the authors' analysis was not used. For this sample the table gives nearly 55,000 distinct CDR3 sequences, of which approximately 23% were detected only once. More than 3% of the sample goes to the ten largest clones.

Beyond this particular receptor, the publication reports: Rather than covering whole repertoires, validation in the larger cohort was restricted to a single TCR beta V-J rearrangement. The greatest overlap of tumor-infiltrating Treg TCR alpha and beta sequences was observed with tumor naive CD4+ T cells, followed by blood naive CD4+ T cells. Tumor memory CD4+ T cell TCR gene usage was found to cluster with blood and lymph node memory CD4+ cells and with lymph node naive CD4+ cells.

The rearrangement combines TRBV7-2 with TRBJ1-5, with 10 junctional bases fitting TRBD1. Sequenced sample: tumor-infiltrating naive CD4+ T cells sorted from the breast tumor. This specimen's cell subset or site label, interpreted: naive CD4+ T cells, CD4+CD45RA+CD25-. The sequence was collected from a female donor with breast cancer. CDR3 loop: CASSTTGGQPQHF. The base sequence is TGTGCCAGCAGCACGACAGGGGGCCAGCCCCAGCATTTT.